This T cell receptor beta chain emerged from a study of molecular identifiers for immune sequencing clone quantification. Study-level points and caveats: The study found clones above 20 RNA copies held over 99% of effector molecules and under 1% in naive cells.

This CDR3 has 14 residues. Trimming at V came to 5 bases and at J to 5 bases, leaving 7 bases not matched to a gene. CDR1 and CDR2 from the germline V gene are LNHDA and SQIVND (reference sequence). Using its own MiXCR run on the PCR reads, TCRdb lists one record per CDR3 protein. The table has about 640,000 distinct CDR3 sequences, just under 20% seen once. This clonotype was observed a few times. What it recognizes is unknown. Sequencing libraries of naive CD8 cells derived from about 20,000 to 1,000,000 sorted cells with 10%, 30% or 50% RNA. Naive CD8 T cell sorting was performed on the CD8+CD4-CCR7+CD45RA+ phenotype.

This receptor was obtained from a human donor in good health. Some libraries in this study had Jurkat cell RNA spiked in. The rearrangement links TRBV19 to TRBJ2-7; TRBD2 matches at 9 bases. Sequencing input: naive CD8+ T cells from blood, with Jurkat cell RNA spiked in. Subset described: FACS-sorted CD8+CD4-CCR7+CD45RA+ naive T cells. This CDR3 is CASSLIGLANEQYF. The CDR3 coding sequence is TGTGCCAGTAGTCTCATCGGACTAGCGAACGAGCAGTACTTC.